A selection of T cell receptor beta chains follows, all from one sample in a study of T cells in localized non-small cell lung cancer. This table comes from immunoSEQ multiplex PCR, and its TCRdb copy is limited to in-frame clones, with some not included. The sample records roughly 89,000 clones, approximately 90% being singletons. The sequencing here drew on PBMCs, taken before any cancer treatment. These receptors all stem from a woman aged 40-70 years with stage II squamous cell lung carcinoma. Each CDR3 is given with its conserved first and last residue. Each record gives: D gene, J gene, V gene, clone size, CDR3 DNA, CDR3 protein. D genes are given only for firm matches. Clone size is shown for a subset of rows, as once, few, many or a class of expanded clone.

NA | TRBJ2-2 | TRBV19 | NA | TGTGCCAGTAGTATATCGGGCTCATACACCGGGGAGCTGTTTTTT | CASSISGSYTGELFF
NA | TRBJ1-6 | TRBV2 | NA | TGTGCCAGCTCCAACAACGCTAATTCACCCCTCCACTTT | CASSNNANSPLHF
NA | TRBJ1-1 | TRBV7-9 | NA | TGTGCCAGCAGCTTAGGAGTGGGGGTCCAAGGCACTGAAGCTTTCTTT | CASSLGVGVQGTEAFF
TRBD1 | TRBJ1-6 | TRBV6-5 | NA | TGTGCCAGCAGAGAGGGACAGGGCAAGGATTCACCCCTCCACTTT | CASREGQGKDSPLHF
NA | TRBJ1-1 | TRBV18 | NA | TGTGCCAGCTCACCCACCACTGTGGGCAGGGGGAACACTGAAGCTTTCTTT | CASSPTTVGRGNTEAFF
NA | TRBJ1-4 | TRBV6-1 | NA | TGTGCCAGCAGTGATGGGAGGGCAGGGGCAAAGGAACTGTTTTTT | CASSDGRAGAKELFF
NA | TRBJ1-2 | TRBV4-1 | NA | TGCGCCAGCAGCCAAGAATCGGGGACGTCTAACTATGGCTACACCTTC | CASSQESGTSNYGYTF
NA | TRBJ2-7 | TRBV27 | few | TGTGCCAGCAGTTCTGCAGCCTCCTCCTACGAGCAGTACTTC | CASSSAASSYEQYF
NA | TRBJ1-1 | TRBV5-4 | NA | TGTGCCAGCGAGGTCGGGACTGAAGCTTTCTTT | CASEVGTEAFF
TRBD1 | TRBJ1-5 | TRBV4-2 | NA | TGTGCCAGCAGCGCGACAGGGATCAATCAGCCCCAGCATTTT | CASSATGINQPQHF
NA | TRBJ1-1 | TRBV6-6 | NA | TGTGCCAGCAGTTCGGCGGGCCGCGAAGCTTTCTTT | CASSSAGREAFF
NA | TRBJ1-1 | TRBV5-6 | NA | TGTGCCAGCAGCTTGGACGTAATGCCTGAAGCTTTCTTT | CASSLDVMPEAFF
NA | TRBJ1-2 | TRBV11-2 | few | TGTGCCAGCAGCTTTGGGGTTAACTATGGCTACACCTTC | CASSFGVNYGYTF
NA | TRBJ1-2 | TRBV10-2 | NA | TGCGCCAGCAGCCTACAGGGATGGAATGGCTACACCTTC | CASSLQGWNGYTF
NA | TRBJ1-4 | TRBV2 | NA | TGTGCCAGCAGTGAATTGTCGGATGGGGGACTGTTTTTT | CASSELSDGGLFF
NA | TRBJ1-5 | TRBV2 | NA | TGTGCCAGCAGTGTCGGGGCCGCCGAGCCCCAGCATTTT | CASSVGAAEPQHF
TRBD2 | TRBJ2-7 | TRBV19 | NA | TGTGCCAGTAGTATGGGACTAGCGGGCACCTACGAGCAGTACTTC | CASSMGLAGTYEQYF
NA | TRBJ2-7 | TRBV28 | NA | TGTGCCAGCAGTTCCGGGTCAGGAGGACCATCCTACGAGCAGTACTTC | CASSSGSGGPSYEQYF
TRBD1 | TRBJ2-7 | TRBV5-1 | NA | TGCGCCAGCAGCTCCCGAGACAGGGCACCGTACGAGCAGTACTTC | CASSSRDRAPYEQYF
TRBD1 | TRBJ1-2 | TRBV28 | once | TGTGCCAGCAGTCCGGGACAGACGTATGGCTACACCTTC | CASSPGQTYGYTF
NA | TRBJ1-1 | TRBV19 | once | TGTGCCAGTGGTGGGTCAGGGAACACTGAAGCTTTCTTT | CASGGSGNTEAFF
TRBD1 | TRBJ1-5 | TRBV15 | NA | TGTGCCACCAGTGGGGACAGGATACAGCCCCAGCATTTT | CATSGDRIQPQHF
TRBD2 | TRBJ2-2 | TRBV10-3 | few | TGTGCCATCAGTGAGTCGGCGGGAGATGTGGAGCTGTTTTTT | CAISESAGDVELFF
TRBD1 | TRBJ2-2 | TRBV6-6 | NA | TGTGCCAGCAGTCAGGGGGCGACCGGGGAGCTGTTTTTT | CASSQGATGELFF
TRBD1 | TRBJ1-4 | TRBV5-4 | NA | TGTGCCAGCAGCACCCGGGACAGCGAAAAACTGTTTTTT | CASSTRDSEKLFF